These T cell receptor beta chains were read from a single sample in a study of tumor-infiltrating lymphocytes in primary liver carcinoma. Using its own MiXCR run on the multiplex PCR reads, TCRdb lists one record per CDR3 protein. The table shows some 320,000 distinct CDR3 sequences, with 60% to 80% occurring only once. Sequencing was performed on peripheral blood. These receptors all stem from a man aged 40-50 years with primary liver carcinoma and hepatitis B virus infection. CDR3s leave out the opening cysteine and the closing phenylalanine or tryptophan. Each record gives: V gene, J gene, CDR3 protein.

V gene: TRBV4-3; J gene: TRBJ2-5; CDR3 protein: ASSQAVGYQEAQY
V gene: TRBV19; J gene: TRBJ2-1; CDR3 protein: ASSMGTGRDNEQF
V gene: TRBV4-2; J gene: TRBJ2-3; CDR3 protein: ASTPKAGLADTHY
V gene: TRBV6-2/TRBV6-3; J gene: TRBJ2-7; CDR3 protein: ASSYLTSGVSYEQY
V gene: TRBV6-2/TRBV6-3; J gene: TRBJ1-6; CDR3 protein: ASSYDARENSPPH
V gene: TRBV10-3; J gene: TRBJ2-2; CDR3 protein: AISDPEGAGATNTGEPF
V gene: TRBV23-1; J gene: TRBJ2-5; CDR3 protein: ASSQSKRYQETQY
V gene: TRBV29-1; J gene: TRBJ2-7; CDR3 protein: NVEWTEPYEQY
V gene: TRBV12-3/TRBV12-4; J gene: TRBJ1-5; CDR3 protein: ASRTGLSNQPQH
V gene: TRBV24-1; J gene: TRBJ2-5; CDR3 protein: ATSEPCRGGQETQY
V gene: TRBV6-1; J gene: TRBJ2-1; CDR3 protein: ASRPGLGGIGQF
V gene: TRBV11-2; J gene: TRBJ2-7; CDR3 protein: VSSLAEGRLLTYEPY
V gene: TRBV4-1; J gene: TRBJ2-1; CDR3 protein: ASSEGGEDEQF
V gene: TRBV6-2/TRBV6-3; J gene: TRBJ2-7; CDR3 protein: ANSLRTGEYEQY
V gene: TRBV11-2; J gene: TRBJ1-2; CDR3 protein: ASGRTGSSMGYT
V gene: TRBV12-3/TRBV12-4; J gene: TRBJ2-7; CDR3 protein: ASNLGLAGVNPPLEQY
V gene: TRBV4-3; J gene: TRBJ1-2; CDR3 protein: ASSQDFQGREHGYT
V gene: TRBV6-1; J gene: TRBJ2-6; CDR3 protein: ASSDDSGANVLT
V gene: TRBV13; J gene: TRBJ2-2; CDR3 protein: ASSFEGVETGELF
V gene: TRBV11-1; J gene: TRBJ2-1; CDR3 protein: TSSLAPGQGANEQF
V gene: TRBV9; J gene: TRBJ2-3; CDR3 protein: ASGTSGRTDTQY
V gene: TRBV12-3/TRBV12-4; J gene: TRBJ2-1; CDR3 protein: ASSLRTSGRLTYNEQF
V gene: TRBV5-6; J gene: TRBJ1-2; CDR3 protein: ASSLGAPGQTHGYT
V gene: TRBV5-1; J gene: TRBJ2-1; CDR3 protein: ASGGREKGEQF
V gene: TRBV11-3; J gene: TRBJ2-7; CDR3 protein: ASTSDRGSEQY
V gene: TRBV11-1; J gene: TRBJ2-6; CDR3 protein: ASSLASSGSNVLT
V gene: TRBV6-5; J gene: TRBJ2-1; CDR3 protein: AVGGGEQF
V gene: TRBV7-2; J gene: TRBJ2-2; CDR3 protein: ASMAGPITGELF
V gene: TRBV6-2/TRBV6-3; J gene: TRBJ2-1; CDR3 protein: GSSRGLAGPI
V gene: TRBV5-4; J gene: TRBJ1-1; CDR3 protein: ASSSGLTEAF
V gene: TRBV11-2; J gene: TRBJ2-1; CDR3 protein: ASSSNGASASNEQF
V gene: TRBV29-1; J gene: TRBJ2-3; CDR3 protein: NVEGLEGNADTQY
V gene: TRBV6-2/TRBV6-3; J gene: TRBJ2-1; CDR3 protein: ASSDGTSGRRNEQF
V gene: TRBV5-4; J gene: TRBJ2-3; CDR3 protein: ARSFTETDTQY
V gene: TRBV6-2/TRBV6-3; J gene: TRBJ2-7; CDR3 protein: ASSSYREDEQY
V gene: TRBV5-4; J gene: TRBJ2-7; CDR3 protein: ASSSGTSGLYEQY
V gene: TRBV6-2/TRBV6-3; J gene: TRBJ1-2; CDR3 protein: ASSPNANGYT
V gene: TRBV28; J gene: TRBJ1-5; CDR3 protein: ASSGIWGTPQPQH
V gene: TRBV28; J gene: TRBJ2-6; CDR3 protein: ASSLTGTATSGANVLT
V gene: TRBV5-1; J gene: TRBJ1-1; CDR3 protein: ASSLLDSYTEAS
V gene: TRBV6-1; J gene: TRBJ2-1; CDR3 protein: ASSDPGGTNGNEQF
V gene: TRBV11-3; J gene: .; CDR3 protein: ANSSGVQETQF
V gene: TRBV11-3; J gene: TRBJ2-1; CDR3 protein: ASSRNRLDERF
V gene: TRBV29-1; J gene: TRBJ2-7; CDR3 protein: GIGDGSYEQY
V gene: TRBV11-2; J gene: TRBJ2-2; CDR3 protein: ASRRVQSSRNTGELF
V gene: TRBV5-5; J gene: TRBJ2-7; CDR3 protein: ASSLDLSVSSYVQY
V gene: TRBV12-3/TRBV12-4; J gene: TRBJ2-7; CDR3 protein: ASSLLGGRARVEQY
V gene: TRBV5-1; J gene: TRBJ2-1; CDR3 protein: ASSFLSPNNEQF
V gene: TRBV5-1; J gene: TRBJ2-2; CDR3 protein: ASSSVTSGSTGKLF
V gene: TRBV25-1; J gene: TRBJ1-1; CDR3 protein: ASSEWRGTEAF
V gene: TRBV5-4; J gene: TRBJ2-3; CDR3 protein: ASSLKWSGPGTDTQY
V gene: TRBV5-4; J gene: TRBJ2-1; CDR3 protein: ASSAKGRNNEQF
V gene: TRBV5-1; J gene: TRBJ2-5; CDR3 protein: ASSRQGSQETQY
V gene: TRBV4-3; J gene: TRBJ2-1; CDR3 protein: ASSQRPSGTSGSEQF
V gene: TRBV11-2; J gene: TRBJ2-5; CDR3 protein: ASSLPRGEDTQY
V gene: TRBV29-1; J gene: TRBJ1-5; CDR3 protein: SVGEARQPQH
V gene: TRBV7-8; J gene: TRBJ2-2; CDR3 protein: ASVWGARGSLSLRELF
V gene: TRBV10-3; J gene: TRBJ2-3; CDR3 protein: AIRGTSDTQY
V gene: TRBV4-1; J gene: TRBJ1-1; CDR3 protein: ASKNRTGLSDTEAF